This TCR beta chain was documented in a study of cytomegalovirus exposure and HLA in healthy donors. Germline loops: CDR1 PRHDT, CDR2 FYEKMQ (reference sequence). The CDR3 totals 21 residues. The J segment lost 8 bases and the V segment lost 3 bases, leaving 19 bases of the junction unmatched. On this clone: Its antigen remains unknown.

Study-level results: The listing of approximately 160 TCR beta chains classed them as cytomegalovirus-associated.

The donors were in the roughly 110-subject validation cohort; that cohort was separate from the roughly 730-subject first cohort. Using immunoSEQ multiplex PCR, the repertoire was profiled, and TCRdb retains in-frame clones only, with some absent. Of some 170,000 clones in the sample, about 89% were seen once. This receptor was taken from a man between 18 and 35 years old in good health and CMV-seropositive. The chain is built from TRBV13 and TRBJ2-1, with 16 bases fitting TRBD2. Input material: PBMCs. CDR3 sequence reads: CASSFSPGLAGGPLGQYEQFF. The CDR3 DNA sequence: TGTGCCAGCAGCTTTTCCCCGGGACTAGCGGGAGGGCCTCTGGGGCAGTATGAGCAGTTCTTC.